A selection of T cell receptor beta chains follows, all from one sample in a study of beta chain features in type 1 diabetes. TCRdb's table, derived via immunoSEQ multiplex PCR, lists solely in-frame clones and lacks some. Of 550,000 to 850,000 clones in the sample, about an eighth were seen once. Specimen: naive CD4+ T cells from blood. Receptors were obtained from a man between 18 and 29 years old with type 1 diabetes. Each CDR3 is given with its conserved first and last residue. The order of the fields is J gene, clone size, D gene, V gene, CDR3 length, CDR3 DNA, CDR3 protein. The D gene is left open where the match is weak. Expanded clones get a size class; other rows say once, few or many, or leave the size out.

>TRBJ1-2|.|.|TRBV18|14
TGTGCCAGCTCACCGTCAGAGCAGGCCTATGGCTACACCTTC
CASSPSEQAYGYTF
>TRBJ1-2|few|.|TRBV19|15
TGTGCCAGTAGTATGGGTTCAGGGGCTAACTATGGCTACACCTTC
CASSMGSGANYGYTF
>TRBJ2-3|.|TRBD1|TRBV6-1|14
TGTGCCAGCAGCCGGACGGGACAGACAGATACGCAGTATTTT
CASSRTGQTDTQYF
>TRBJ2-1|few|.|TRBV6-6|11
TGTGCCAGCAGCCAACTCAATGAGCAGTTCTTC
CASSQLNEQFF
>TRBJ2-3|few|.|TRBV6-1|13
TGTGCCAGCAGATGGGGCCCCACAGATACGCAGTATTTT
CASRWGPTDTQYF
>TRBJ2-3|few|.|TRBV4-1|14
TGCGCCAGCAGCCAAGGGACCGCGCCCGATACGCAGTATTTT
CASSQGTAPDTQYF
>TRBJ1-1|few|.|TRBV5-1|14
TGCGCCAGCAGACCCCCGGGGGCGAACACTGAAGCTTTCTTT
CASRPPGANTEAFF
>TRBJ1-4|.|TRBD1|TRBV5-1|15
TGCGCCAGCAGCTTGGAATCACAGGGGAATGAAAAACTGTTTTTT
CASSLESQGNEKLFF
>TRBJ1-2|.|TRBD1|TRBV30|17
TGTGCCTGGAGCCCCCGCCCCGGGACAGGGCCCAACTATGGCTACACCTTC
CAWSPRPGTGPNYGYTF
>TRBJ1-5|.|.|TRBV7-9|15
TGTGCCAGCAGCTTGGGGACAACGAGCAATCAGCCCCAGCATTTT
CASSLGTTSNQPQHF
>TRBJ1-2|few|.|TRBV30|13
TGTGCCTGGATGCGCCAGGGTCACTATGGCTACACCTTC
CAWMRQGHYGYTF
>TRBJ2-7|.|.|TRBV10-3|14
TGTGCCATCAGTGAGTCGGGGCACTCCTACGAGCAGTACTTC
CAISESGHSYEQYF
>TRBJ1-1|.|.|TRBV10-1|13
TGCGCCGCTTCGGGCTCCATGAACACTGAAGCTTTCTTT
CAASGSMNTEAFF
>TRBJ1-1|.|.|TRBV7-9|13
TGTGCCAGCAGCTTAGGCACGAACACTGAAGCTTTCTTT
CASSLGTNTEAFF
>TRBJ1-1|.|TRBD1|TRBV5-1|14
TGCGCCAGCAGCTCGTGGGACAGGAACACTGAAGCTTTCTTT
CASSSWDRNTEAFF
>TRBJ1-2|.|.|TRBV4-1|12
TGCGCCAGCAGCCACCCAGGGTTCGGCTACACCTTC
CASSHPGFGYTF
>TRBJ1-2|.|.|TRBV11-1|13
TGTGCCAGCAGCTTATACCAGAACTATGGCTACACCTTC
CASSLYQNYGYTF
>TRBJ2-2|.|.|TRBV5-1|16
TGCGCCAGCAGCTTGGAACCCCTTATTAACACCGGGGAGCTGTTTTTT
CASSLEPLINTGELFF
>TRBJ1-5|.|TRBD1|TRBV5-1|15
TGCGCCAGCAGCCCGACAGGGGACGGCAATCAGCCCCAGCATTTT
CASSPTGDGNQPQHF
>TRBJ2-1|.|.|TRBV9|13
TGTGCCAGCAGCGTAGGGTGGGGAGATGAGCAGTTCTTC
CASSVGWGDEQFF
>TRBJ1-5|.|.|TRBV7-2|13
TGTGCCAGCAGCTTAGGAGTTAATCAGCCCCAGCATTTT
CASSLGVNQPQHF
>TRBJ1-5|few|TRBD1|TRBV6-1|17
TGTGCCAGCAGTGCCCCCGGGACAGGATTTGGCAATCAGCCCCAGCATTTT
CASSAPGTGFGNQPQHF
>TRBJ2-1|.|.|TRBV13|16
TGTGCCAGCAGCTTAGGGGCGGCCAGCTCCTACAATGAGCAGTTCTTC
CASSLGAASSYNEQFF
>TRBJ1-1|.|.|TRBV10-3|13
TGTGCCATCAGTGAGCGAGAGAACACTGAAGCTTTCTTT
CAISERENTEAFF
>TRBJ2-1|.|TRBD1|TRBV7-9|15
TGTGCCAGCAGCCCTCGAGGGACAGGGGGCGATGAGCAGTTCTTC
CASSPRGTGGDEQFF
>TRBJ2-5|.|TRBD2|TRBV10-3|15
TGTGCCACCAGTGGGACTAGCGGGGTCCAAGAGACCCAGTACTTC
CATSGTSGVQETQYF
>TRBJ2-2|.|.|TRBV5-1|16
TGCGCCAGCAGCTTGGGGCGGGGGCCCAACACCGGGGAGCTGTTTTTT
CASSLGRGPNTGELFF
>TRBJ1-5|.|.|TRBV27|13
TGTGCCAGCACCGACAGAATCAATCAGCCCCAGCATTTT
CASTDRINQPQHF